The 12 T cell receptor beta chains below all came from one sample that was sequenced in a study of shared clonotypes between healthy human individuals. Sequencing used immunoSEQ multiplex PCR; TCRdb keeps in-frame clones, though not all of them. In the table there are about 490,000 clones, roughly 78% of which are singletons. Sequenced sample: PBMCs. These receptors came from a woman in her 40s in good health. Some clones in this sample may be carry-over from other donors' samples.

This sequence joins TRBV5-4 and TRBJ2-7; 8 bases fit TRBD2. V shed 4 bases and J 4 bases; nucleotides not matched to a gene: 13. This CDR3 spans 16 amino acids. Germline loops: CDR1 SGHNT, CDR2 YYREEE (reference sequence). Here the CDR3 reads CASSRSGREVGYEQYF. The CDR3 DNA sequence: TGTGCCAGCAGCCGCTCCGGGCGGGAGGTAGGGTACGAGCAGTACTTC.

V usage is TRBV19 and J usage is TRBJ1-2; 7 bases align to TRBD1. There are 12 residues in the CDR3. Germline V gene data show CDR1 as LNHDA and CDR2 as SQIVND (reference sequence). V dropped 10 bases and J dropped 2; count of bases not matched to a gene: 4. Here the CDR3 DNA reads TGTGCCATTACGACAGGGAACTATGGCTACACCTTC. It codes for CAITTGNYGYTF. The variable domain in full, completed from reference TRBV19 and TRBJ1-2, reads DGGITQSPKYLFRKEGQNVTLSCEQNLNHDAMYWYRQDPGQGLRLIYYSQIVNDFQKGDIAEGYSVSREKKESFPLTVTSAQKNPTAFYLCAITTGNYGYTFGSGTRLTVV.

The rearrangement joins TRBV14 to TRBJ1-1; TRBD1 matches 7 bases. CDR1 SGHDN and CDR2 FVKESK come from the germline V gene. CDR3 length: 14 residues. V shed 5 bases and J 4 bases; nucleotides not matched to a gene: 7. In nucleotides, the CDR3 is TGTGCCAGCAGCTCCCACAGGGGATCCACTGAAGCTTTCTTT. Translation: CASSSHRGSTEAFF.

Worth noting for this clone: A clone one base away is much larger, so this may be a read error. V gene TRBV28 combines with J gene TRBJ1-5, with TRBD1 identical over 7 bases. V gave up 6 bases and J gave up 6 bases; unmatched junction bases: 8. The CDR3 runs to 14 residues. CDR1 is MDHEN and CDR2 is SYDVKM in the germline V gene. CDR3 in amino acids: CASSLTGNSQPQHF. CDR3 DNA: TGTGCCAGCAGCCTGACAGGGAATAGTCAGCCCCAGCATTTT.

This clone was counted a few times. The rearrangement uses TRBV7-6 and TRBJ1-4, with 10 nucleotides matching TRBD1. The V and J ends lost 5 bases and 7 bases, in that order; junction bases with no gene match: 10. The CDR3 sequence is 16 residues long. Germline V CDR1 and CDR2: SGHVS, FNYEAQ. This CDR3 reads CASSLSTGDRGEKLFF. In nucleotides, the CDR3 is TGTGCCAGCAGCCTTTCGACAGGGGACAGGGGTGAAAAACTGTTTTTT.

The chain recombines TRBV7-8 with TRBJ2-3; D uncertain. This CDR3 contains 16 residues. Trimming left V 5 bases short and J 0 bases short, with 15 bases between. Germline V gives CDR1 SGHVS, CDR2 FQNEAQ. The DNA of the CDR3 is TGTGCCAGCAGCACATTTCCGGCGTCTAGCACAGATACGCAGTATTTT. Protein: CASSTFPASSTDTQYF.

J is TRBJ2-3 and V is TRBV6-1; tentatively, D is TRBD2 (6 bases). Germline loops: CDR1 MNHNS, CDR2 SASEGT. This CDR3 has 18 residues. With 1 base removed from V and 6 bases from J, the gap between germline ends came to 23 bases. DNA for the CDR3: TGTGCCAGCAGTGAAGAACAAGCGGCGGGACCGGCGCGCGATACGCAGTATTTT. As protein: CASSEEQAAGPARDTQYF.

The chain couples TRBV18 to TRBJ2-7; possibly TRBD2 for D (6 bases). Germline CDR1 KGHSH, CDR2 LQKENI. Deletions cut 1 base from V and 2 bases from J, with 18 bases between. This CDR3 has 17 amino acids. The CDR3, as DNA: TGTGCCAGCTCACCACGACGAGGCGCGGGGCTAACCTACGAGCAGTACTTC. Translating gives CASSPRRGAGLTYEQYF.

The chain links TRBV7-2 to TRBJ2-7; D might be TRBD2 (5 bases). Between the trimmed V and J ends, which lost 5 bases and 2 bases, there was a span of 13 bases. The CDR3 length is 14 residues. Germline V gene sequence: CDR1 SGHTA, CDR2 FQGNSA. The CDR3 DNA reads TGTGCCAGCAGCCCAGGACTCAGCCCCTACGAGCAGTACTTC. It specifies CASSPGLSPYEQYF.

The rearrangement joins TRBV6-1 to TRBJ2-5, with 7 bases that match TRBD2. Per the germline V gene, CDR1 is MNHNS and CDR2 is SASEGT. The CDR3 has 15 residues. The V gene end was trimmed by 4 bases and the J gene end by 4 bases; junction bases not matched to a gene: 9. CDR3 sequence reads: CASSATGLFGETQYF. The DNA for the CDR3 is TGTGCCAGCAGTGCCACGGGACTATTCGGAGAGACCCAGTACTTC.

The J gene is TRBJ2-5, the V gene TRBV25-1, with TRBD2 matching over 10 bases. The ends lost 7 bases at V and 4 bases at J; junction bases unmatched: 12. CDR3 length: 16 amino acids. Looked up from germline, CDR1 is MGHDK and CDR2 is SYGVNS. In DNA form, the CDR3 reads TGTGCCAGCAATATAGGGGGCAGCGGGAGGGGAGAGACCCAGTACTTC. This translates into CASNIGGSGRGETQYF.

This clone appeared a single time. The chain is built from TRBV11-2 and TRBJ2-3, with D possibly being TRBD1 (6 bases). The germline V and J ends were trimmed by 5 bases and 4 bases, with 16 bases remaining between them. Looked up from germline, CDR1 is SGHAT and CDR2 is FQNNGV. The CDR3 has 15 residues. DNA for the CDR3: TGTGCCAGCAGCCCTCTTGGGGGCATCGCAGATACGCAGTATTTT. This translates into CASSPLGGIADTQYF.